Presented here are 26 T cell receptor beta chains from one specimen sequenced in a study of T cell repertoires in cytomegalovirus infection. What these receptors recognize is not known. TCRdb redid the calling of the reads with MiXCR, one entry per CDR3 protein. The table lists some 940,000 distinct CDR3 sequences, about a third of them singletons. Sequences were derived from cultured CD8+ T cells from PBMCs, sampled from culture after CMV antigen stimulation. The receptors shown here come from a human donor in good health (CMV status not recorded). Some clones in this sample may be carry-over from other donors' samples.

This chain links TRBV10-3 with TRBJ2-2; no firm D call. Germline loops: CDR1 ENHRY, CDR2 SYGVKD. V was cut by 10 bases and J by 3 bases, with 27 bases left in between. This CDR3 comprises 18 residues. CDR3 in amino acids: CATWRTFTTRSDTGELFF. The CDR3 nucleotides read TGTGCCACCTGGCGGACCTTCACGACCCGGTCGGACACCGGGGAGCTGTTTTTT.

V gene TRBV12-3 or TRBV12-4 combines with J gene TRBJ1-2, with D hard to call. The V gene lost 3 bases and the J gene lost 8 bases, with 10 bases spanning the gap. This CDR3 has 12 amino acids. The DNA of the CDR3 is TGTGCCAGCAGTTTTATGTCGTGGGGCTACACCTTC. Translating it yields CASSFMSWGYTF.

Written as DNA, the CDR3 is TGTGCCAGCAGCCCCCCTGAAACTAGCACACAAGAGACCCAGTACTTC. Translation: CASSPPETSTQETQYF. The chain couples TRBV7-9 to TRBJ2-5; D is possibly TRBD2 (6 bases). Trimming pared 5 bases from V and 2 bases from J, leaving 18 bases between. The length of the CDR3 is 16 residues. Germline CDR1 SEHNR, CDR2 FQNEAQ (reference sequence).

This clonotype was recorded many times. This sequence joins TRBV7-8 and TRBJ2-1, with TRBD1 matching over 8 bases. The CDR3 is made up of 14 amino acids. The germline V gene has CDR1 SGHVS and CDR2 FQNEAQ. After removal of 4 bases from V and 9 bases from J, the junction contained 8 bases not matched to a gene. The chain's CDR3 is CASSSYRGDSEQFF. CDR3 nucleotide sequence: TGTGCCAGCAGCTCCTACAGGGGGGATAGTGAGCAGTTCTTC.

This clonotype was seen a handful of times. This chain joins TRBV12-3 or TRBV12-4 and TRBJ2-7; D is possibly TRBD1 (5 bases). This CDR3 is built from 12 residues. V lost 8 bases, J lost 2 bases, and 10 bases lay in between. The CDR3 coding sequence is TGTGCCAGCCAGGGCCGGACCTACGAGCAGTACTTC. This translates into CASQGRTYEQYF.

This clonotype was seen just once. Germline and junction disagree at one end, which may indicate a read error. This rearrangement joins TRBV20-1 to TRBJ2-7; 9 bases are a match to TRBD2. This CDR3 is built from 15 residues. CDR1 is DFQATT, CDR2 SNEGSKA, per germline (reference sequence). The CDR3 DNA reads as TGCAGTGCTCGAGAGAGGCTAGCGGGGACCTACGAGCAGTACTTC. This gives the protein CSARERLAGTYEQYF.

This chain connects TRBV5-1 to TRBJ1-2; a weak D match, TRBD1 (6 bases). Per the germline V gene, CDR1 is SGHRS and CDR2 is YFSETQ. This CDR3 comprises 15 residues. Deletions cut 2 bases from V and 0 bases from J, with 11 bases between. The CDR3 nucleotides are TGCGCCAGCAGCTTCGACAGGATAGCTAACTATGGCTACACCTTC. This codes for CASSFDRIANYGYTF.

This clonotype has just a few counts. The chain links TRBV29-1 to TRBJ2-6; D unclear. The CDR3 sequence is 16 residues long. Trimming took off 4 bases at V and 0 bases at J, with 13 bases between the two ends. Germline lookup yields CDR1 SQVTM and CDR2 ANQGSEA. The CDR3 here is CSVVAASISGANVLTF. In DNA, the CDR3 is TGCAGCGTTGTAGCCGCCTCCATCTCTGGGGCCAACGTCCTGACTTTC.

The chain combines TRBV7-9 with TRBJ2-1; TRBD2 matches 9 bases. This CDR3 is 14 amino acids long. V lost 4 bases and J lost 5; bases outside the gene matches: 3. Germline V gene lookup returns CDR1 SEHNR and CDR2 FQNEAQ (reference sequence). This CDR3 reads CASSSWTSDNEQFF. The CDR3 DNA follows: TGTGCCAGCAGCTCATGGACTAGCGACAATGAGCAGTTCTTC. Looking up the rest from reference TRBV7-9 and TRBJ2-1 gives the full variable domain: DTGVSQNPRHKITKRGQNVTFRCDPISEHNRLYWYRQTLGQGPEFLTYFQNEAQLEKSRLLSDRFSAERPKGSFSTLEIQRTEQGDSAMYLCASSSWTSDNEQFFGPGTRLTVL.

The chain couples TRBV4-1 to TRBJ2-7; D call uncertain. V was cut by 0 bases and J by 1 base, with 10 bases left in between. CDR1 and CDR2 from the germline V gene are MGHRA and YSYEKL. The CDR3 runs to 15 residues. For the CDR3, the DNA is TGCGCCAGCAGCCAAGATAACCAGCTATCCTACGAGCAGTACTTC. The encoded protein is CASSQDNQLSYEQYF.

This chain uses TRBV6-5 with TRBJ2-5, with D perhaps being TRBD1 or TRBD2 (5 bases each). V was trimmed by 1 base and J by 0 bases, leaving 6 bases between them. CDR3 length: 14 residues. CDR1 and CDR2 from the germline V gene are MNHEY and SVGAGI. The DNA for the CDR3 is TGTGCCAGCAGTTACTTGGGGGACCAAGAGACCCAGTACTTC. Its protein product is CASSYLGDQETQYF.

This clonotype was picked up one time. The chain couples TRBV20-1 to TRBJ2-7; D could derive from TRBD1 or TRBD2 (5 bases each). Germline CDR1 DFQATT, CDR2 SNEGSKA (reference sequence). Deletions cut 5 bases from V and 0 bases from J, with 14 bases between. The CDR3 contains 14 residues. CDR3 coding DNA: TGCAGTGCTGGTTGGGACCACAGCTCCTACGAGCAGTACTTC. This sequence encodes CSAGWDHSSYEQYF.

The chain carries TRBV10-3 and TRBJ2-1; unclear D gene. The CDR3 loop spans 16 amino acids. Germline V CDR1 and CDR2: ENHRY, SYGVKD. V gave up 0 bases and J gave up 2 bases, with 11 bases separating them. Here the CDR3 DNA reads TGTGCCATCAGTGAGTCGAGGCAGATCGCCTACAATGAGCAGTTCTTC. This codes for CAISESRQIAYNEQFF.

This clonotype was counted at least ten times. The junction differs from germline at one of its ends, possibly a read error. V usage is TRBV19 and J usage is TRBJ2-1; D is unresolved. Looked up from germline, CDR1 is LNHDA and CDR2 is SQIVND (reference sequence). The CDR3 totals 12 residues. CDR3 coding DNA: TGTGCCAGCAGTATCGGATACAATGAGCAGTTCTTC. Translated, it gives CASSIGYNEQFF.

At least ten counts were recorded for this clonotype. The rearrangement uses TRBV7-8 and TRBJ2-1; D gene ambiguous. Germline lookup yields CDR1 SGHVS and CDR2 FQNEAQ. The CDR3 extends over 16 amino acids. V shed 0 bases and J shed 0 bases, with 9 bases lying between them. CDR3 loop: CASSLAPFTSYNEQFF. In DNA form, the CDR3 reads TGTGCCAGCAGCTTAGCGCCGTTTACCTCCTACAATGAGCAGTTCTTC.

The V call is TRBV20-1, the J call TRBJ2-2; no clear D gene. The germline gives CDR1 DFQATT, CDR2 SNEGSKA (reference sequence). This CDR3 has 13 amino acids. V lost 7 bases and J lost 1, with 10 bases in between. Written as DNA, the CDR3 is TGCAGTGGACCGGGCAGGAACACCGGGGAGCTGTTTTTT. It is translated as CSGPGRNTGELFF.

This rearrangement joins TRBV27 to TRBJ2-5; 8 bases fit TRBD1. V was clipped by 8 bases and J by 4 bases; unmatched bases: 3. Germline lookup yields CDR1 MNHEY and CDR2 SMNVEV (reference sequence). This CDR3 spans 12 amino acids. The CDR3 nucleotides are TGTGCCAGCCAGGGGGCGGGAGAGACCCAGTACTTC. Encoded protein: CASQGAGETQYF.

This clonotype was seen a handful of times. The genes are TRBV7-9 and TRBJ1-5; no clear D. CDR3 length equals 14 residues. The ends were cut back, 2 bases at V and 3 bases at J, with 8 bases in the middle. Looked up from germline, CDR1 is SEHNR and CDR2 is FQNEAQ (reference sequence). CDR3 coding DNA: TGTGCCAGCAGCTTATATGATGACAATCAGCCCCAGCATTTT. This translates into CASSLYDDNQPQHF.

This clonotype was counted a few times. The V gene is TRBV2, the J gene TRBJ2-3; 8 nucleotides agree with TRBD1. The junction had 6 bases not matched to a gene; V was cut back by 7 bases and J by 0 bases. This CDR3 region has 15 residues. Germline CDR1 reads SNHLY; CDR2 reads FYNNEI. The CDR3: CASIGRGLSTDTQYF. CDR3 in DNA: TGTGCCAGCATCGGCAGGGGGCTTAGCACAGATACGCAGTATTTT.

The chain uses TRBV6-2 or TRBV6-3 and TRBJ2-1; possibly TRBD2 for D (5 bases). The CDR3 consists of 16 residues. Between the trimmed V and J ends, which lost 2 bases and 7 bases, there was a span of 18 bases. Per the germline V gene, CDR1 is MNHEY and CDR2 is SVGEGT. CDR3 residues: CASSYPPRVIGNEQFF. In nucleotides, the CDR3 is TGTGCCAGCAGTTACCCGCCGCGGGTGATAGGGAATGAGCAGTTCTTC.

The CDR3, as DNA: TGTGCCAGCAGCTTAGTCCTAGCAGATACGCAGTATTTT. Its protein is CASSLVLADTQYF. This rearrangement joins TRBV13 to TRBJ2-3; D unresolved. This CDR3 contains 13 residues. Trimming shortened V by 1 base and J by 4 bases, and 6 bases separated the two germline ends. In germline, CDR1 is PRHDT, CDR2 FYEKMQ (reference sequence). The full variable domain, its missing parts supplied by reference TRBV13 and TRBJ2-3, is AAGVIQSPRHLIKEKRETATLKCYPIPRHDTVYWYQQGPGQDPQFLISFYEKMQSDKGSIPDRFSAQQFSDYHSELNMSSLELGDSALYFCASSLVLADTQYFGPGTRLTVL.

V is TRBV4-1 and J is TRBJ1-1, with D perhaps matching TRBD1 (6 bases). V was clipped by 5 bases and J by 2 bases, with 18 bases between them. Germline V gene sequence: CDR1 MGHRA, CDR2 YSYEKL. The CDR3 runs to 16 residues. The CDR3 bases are TGCGCCAGCAGCTCAAAACTCTCAGGGGTTAACACTGAAGCTTTCTTT. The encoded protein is CASSSKLSGVNTEAFF.

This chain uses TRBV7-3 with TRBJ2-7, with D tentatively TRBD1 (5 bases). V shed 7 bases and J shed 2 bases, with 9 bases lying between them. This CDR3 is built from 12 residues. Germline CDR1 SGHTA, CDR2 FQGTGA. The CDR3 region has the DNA TGTGCCAGCACCCAGGGCGCCTACGAGCAGTACGTC. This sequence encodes CASTQGAYEQYV.

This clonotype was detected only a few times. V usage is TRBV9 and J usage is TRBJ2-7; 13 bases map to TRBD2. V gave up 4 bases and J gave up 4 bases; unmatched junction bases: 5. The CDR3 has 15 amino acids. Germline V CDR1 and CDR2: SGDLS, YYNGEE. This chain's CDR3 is CASSPGTSGVYEQYF. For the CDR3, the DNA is TGTGCCAGCAGCCCTGGGACTAGCGGGGTTTACGAGCAGTACTTC.

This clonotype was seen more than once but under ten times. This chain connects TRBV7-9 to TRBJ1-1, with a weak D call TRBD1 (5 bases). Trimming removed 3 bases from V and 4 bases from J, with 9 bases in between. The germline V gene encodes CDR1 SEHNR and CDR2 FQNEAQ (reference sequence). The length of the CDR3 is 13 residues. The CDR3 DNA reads TGTGCCAGCAGCTTGGACACCGGCACTGAAGCTTTCTTT. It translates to CASSLDTGTEAFF.

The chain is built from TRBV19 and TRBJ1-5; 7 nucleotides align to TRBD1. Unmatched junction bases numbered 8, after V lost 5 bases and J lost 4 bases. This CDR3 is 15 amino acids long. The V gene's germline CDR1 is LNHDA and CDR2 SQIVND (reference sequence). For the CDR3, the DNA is TGTGCCAGTAGTTCTTTGACAGGGCCAAATCAGCCCCAGCATTTT. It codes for CASSSLTGPNQPQHF.